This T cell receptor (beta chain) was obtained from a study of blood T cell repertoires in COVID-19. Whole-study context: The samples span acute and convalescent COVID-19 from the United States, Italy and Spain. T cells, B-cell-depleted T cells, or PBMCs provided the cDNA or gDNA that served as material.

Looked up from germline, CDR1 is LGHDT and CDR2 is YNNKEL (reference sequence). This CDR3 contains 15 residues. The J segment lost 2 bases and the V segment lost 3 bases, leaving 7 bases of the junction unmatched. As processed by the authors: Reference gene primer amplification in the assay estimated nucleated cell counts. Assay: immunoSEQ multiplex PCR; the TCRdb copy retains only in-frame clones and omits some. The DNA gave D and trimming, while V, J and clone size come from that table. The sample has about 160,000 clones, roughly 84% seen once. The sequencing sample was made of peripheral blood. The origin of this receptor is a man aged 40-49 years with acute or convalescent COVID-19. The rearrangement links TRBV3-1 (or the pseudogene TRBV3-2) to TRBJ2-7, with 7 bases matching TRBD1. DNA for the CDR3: TGTGCCAGCAGCCAGGACCCAGGGACAGCCTACGAGCAGTACTTC. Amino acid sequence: CASSQDPGTAYEQYF.